The rows below give T cell receptor beta chains drawn from one sample of a study of blood T cell repertoires in COVID-19. Using immunoSEQ multiplex PCR, the repertoire was profiled, and TCRdb retains in-frame clones only, with some absent. The sample includes approximately 300,000 clones, nearly 90% of them seen just once. The source material was PBMCs or T cells enriched from blood (not recorded which). The receptors were sampled from a woman aged 30 to 39 who had recovered from COVID-19. Each CDR3 is given with its conserved first and last residue. A D gene is named only where the DNA matches it firmly. Some rows have no size entry. The others give once, few or many, or a class for an expanded clone.

d_call,j_call,v_call,clone_size,cdr3_nt,cdr3_aa
TRBD1,TRBJ1-4,TRBV5-1,.,TGCGCCAGCAGCTTGCCCTCAGGGGGCTCTGGTGAAAAACTGTTTTTT,CASSLPSGGSGEKLFF
TRBD1,TRBJ2-7,TRBV7-2,.,TGTGCCAGCAGCTTAGTCCCGGGACAGGGGACCTACGAGCAGTACTTC,CASSLVPGQGTYEQYF
.,TRBJ1-5,TRBV7-2,.,TGTGCCAGCAGCTCGACAGGTTCCGATAATCAGCCCCAGCATTTT,CASSSTGSDNQPQHF
.,TRBJ2-2,TRBV7-9,once,TGTGCCAGCAGCTCAGGGGCAGGCACCGGGGAGCTGTTTTTT,CASSSGAGTGELFF
TRBD2,TRBJ2-1,TRBV5-1,.,TGCGCCAGCAGCTTGAAAGGTAGCGGGGGAATGAGTGAGCAGTTCTTC,CASSLKGSGGMSEQFF
TRBD1,TRBJ2-7,TRBV27,.,TGTGCCAGCAGTTTATATTTCGGGACAGGGGGGGTCGAGCAGTACTTC,CASSLYFGTGGVEQYF
.,TRBJ2-7,TRBV19,.,TGTGCCAGTAGTATATACTACAGGAGCGCGTCCGAGCAGTACTTC,CASSIYYRSASEQYF
.,TRBJ2-1,TRBV28,.,TGTGCCAGCCGGCCGGGGTCTCGCTCCTACAATGAGCAGTTCTTC,CASRPGSRSYNEQFF
TRBD1,TRBJ1-5,TRBV18,.,TGTGCCAGCTCACCTAAGAACGCACAGGGGGCGAGCAATCAGCCCCAGCATTTT,CASSPKNAQGASNQPQHF
TRBD1,TRBJ1-1,TRBV9,.,TGTGCCAGCAGCCCGGGGGGGACAGTGGACACTGAAGCTTTCTTT,CASSPGGTVDTEAFF
TRBD1,TRBJ1-3,TRBV10-3,.,TGTGCCACTTCTACAGGGGGCATGGTTGGAAACACCATATATTTT,CATSTGGMVGNTIYF
.,TRBJ1-1,TRBV7-3,.,TGTGCCAGCAGCCCCCGGGGGAACACTGAAGCTTTCTTT,CASSPRGNTEAFF
.,TRBJ1-1,TRBV27,.,TGTGCCAGCAGGGACTTTCAGAACACTGAAGCTTTCTTT,CASRDFQNTEAFF
TRBD1,TRBJ2-3,TRBV11-1,.,TGTGCCAGCAGCTTAAGGGGGCCAGATACGCAGTATTTT,CASSLRGPDTQYF
.,TRBJ2-4,TRBV5-1,.,TGCGCCAGCAGCTTTCTCCGAGCCGGAAACATTCAGTACTTC,CASSFLRAGNIQYF
TRBD2,TRBJ2-3,TRBV9,.,TGTGCCAGCAGCCCACTGACTAGCGGGGGCACAGATACGCAGTATTTT,CASSPLTSGGTDTQYF
TRBD1,TRBJ2-5,TRBV5-4,.,TGTGCCAGCAGCTTGAGGACAGGGACCGTGAATCAAGAGACCCAGTACTTC,CASSLRTGTVNQETQYF
.,TRBJ1-5,TRBV20-1,.,TGCAGTGCTAGTGGGGGGGGACGCAATCAGCCCCAGCATTTT,CSASGGGRNQPQHF
TRBD1,TRBJ1-2,TRBV6-5,.,TGTGCCAGCAGCCTACAGGGGGCCTATGGCTACACCTTC,CASSLQGAYGYTF
.,TRBJ1-6,TRBV5-1,few,TGCGCCAGCACCAAGGGGGGGCCTGGAGATTCACCCCTCCACTTT,CASTKGGPGDSPLHF
.,TRBJ1-2,TRBV28,.,TGTGCCAGCAGGGATGGACAAACTATCTATGGCTACACCTTC,CASRDGQTIYGYTF
.,TRBJ2-7,TRBV6-5,.,TGTGCCAGCACCCCAGGGGACGAGCAGTACTTC,CASTPGDEQYF